This T cell receptor beta chain was identified in a study of blood T cell repertoires in COVID-19. At the level of the study: The analysed material was cDNA or gDNA that came from T cells, B-cell-depleted T cells, or PBMCs.

Original handling: Reference gene primer amplification gave estimated nucleated cell counts. Clones were sequenced by immunoSEQ multiplex PCR, and TCRdb holds only the in-frame ones, with some missing. That table is the source of V, J and clone size, and D and trimming were worked out from the DNA. The sample carries 250,000 to 300,000 clones, 81% recorded once. The CDR3 is 17 residues long. V lost 3 bases and J 0 bases, leaving 17 bases between the germline ends. Germline values: CDR1 SGHTA, CDR2 FQGNSA. The chain combines TRBV7-2 with TRBJ1-1; no definite D call. This sequence was found in a woman in her fifties or sixties with active or convalescent COVID-19. The specimen was peripheral blood. Here the CDR3 DNA reads TGTGCCAGCAGCTTTCGATCGGTCGCGGAAATGAACACTGAAGCTTTCTTT. It is translated as CASSFRSVAEMNTEAFF.